Here is one T cell receptor (beta chain) with its context. What it binds is unknown. Documented time point: patch test 1, 2 weeks after DPC sensitization. The treatment was: therapeutic diphenylcyclopropenone sensitization with weekly scalp DPC. TCRdb processed the RACE reads anew with MiXCR; each CDR3 protein has one entry. Of some 80,000 distinct CDR3 sequences in the sample, about 10% were seen once. CDR3 length: 15 amino acids. CDR1 is MNHNS, CDR2 SASEGT, per germline. Trimming removed 5 bases at V and 6 bases at J, with 16 bases between. This sample stems from a study of human T cells and chemical hapten exposure. At the level of the study: Sensitization used 2% DPC on approximately 2 cm by approximately 2 cm upper inner arm skin. Patients additionally received therapeutic doses of diphenylcyclopropenone on the scalp once a week, and this continued throughout the approximately 25-week study. A patient group, mainly female, showed alopecia areata, totalis or universalis. Overall study results and limits: Expanded TCRs clustered into significantly more large CDR3 similarity groups than controls, the analysis revealed.

The chain couples TRBV6-1 to TRBJ2-2, with a weak D call TRBD1 (6 bases). The origin of this receptor is a woman aged 50 to 60 with alopecia areata. Some clones in this sample may be carry-over from other donors' samples. Sequences were derived from whole blood, sampled in connection with sensitization to the hapten diphenylcyclopropenone (DPC). The CDR3 region has the DNA TGTGCCAGCAGTATGCAAACAGGGAGCCCCGGGGAGCTGTTTTTT. This encodes CASSMQTGSPGELFF.